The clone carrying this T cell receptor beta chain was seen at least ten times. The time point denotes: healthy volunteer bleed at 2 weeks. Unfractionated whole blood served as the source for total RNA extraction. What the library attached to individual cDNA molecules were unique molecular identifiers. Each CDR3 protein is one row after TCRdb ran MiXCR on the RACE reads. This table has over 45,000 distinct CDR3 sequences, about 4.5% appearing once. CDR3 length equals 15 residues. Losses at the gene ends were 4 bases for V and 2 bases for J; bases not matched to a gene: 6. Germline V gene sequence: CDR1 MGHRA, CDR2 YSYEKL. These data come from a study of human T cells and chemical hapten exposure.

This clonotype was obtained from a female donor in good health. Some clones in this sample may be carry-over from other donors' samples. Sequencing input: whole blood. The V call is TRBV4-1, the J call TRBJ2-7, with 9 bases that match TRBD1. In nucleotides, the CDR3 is TGCGCCAGCAGCCTCGAACAGGGGGCCACCTACGAGCAGTACTTC. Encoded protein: CASSLEQGATYEQYF.